One and the same sample provided the 26 T cell receptor beta chains below, sequenced in a study of cytomegalovirus exposure and HLA in healthy donors. In the PCR, 60 Vbeta and 13 Jbeta primers were used. The data were produced by immunoSEQ multiplex PCR, yet TCRdb's version contains in-frame clones alone and is incomplete. The sample has some 200,000 clones; 80% are singletons. The sample consisted of PBMCs. These receptors came from a boy aged 10-17 years in good health and CMV-seronegative.

This chain uses TRBV4-1 with TRBJ1-5, with D perhaps matching TRBD1 (5 bases). CDR3 size: 15 residues. Trimming pared 4 bases from V and 0 bases from J, leaving 10 bases between. CDR1 and CDR2 from the germline V gene are MGHRA and YSYEKL. CDR3 region: CASSPGLLSNQPQHF. The CDR3 nucleotides read TGCGCCAGCAGCCCAGGGCTACTTAGCAATCAGCCCCAGCATTTT.

The chain couples TRBV19 to TRBJ2-7; tentative D call: TRBD2 (5 bases). The V end lost 8 bases, the J end lost 0 bases, and 8 bases lay between the germline ends. This CDR3 is 12 amino acids long. Germline loops: CDR1 LNHDA, CDR2 SQIVND (reference sequence). CDR3 residues: CASESGSYEQYF. The CDR3 coding sequence is TGTGCCAGTGAGAGCGGCTCCTACGAGCAGTACTTC. Drawing the rest from reference TRBV19 and TRBJ2-7, the complete variable domain is DGGITQSPKYLFRKEGQNVTLSCEQNLNHDAMYWYRQDPGQGLRLIYYSQIVNDFQKGDIAEGYSVSREKKESFPLTVTSAQKNPTAFYLCASESGSYEQYFGPGTRLTVT.

This rearrangement joins TRBV2 to TRBJ2-7; TRBD1 matches at 8 bases. The trim removed 8 bases at V and 2 bases at J, leaving 5 bases unmatched. CDR3 length: 13 residues. The germline V gene has CDR1 SNHLY and CDR2 FYNNEI. The CDR3 DNA reads TGTGCCAGCGGCAGGGGGCTAGCCTACGAGCAGTACTTC. Encoded protein: CASGRGLAYEQYF.

The chain has TRBV9 and TRBJ2-5, with 8 bases matching TRBD2. The J call could be wrong; TRBJ2-7 is a better fit for the DNA end. Germline CDR1 is SGDLS and CDR2 is YYNGEE. The CDR3 is 17 amino acids. The CDR3 coding sequence is TGTGCCAGCAGCGTAGAGGATGGGGCTAGCGGGTACTACGAGCAGTACTTC. Translation: CASSVEDGASGYYEQYF.

The CDR3 loop reads CASSRGREDSPLHF. For the CDR3, the DNA is TGTGCTAGTTCCCGGGGCAGGGAGGATTCACCCCTCCACTTT. The chain has TRBV12-5 and TRBJ1-6; D possibly corresponds to TRBD1 (5 bases). V gave up 8 bases and J gave up 8 bases, with 16 bases separating them. Germline CDR1 LGHNT, CDR2 FRNRAP. CDR3 length: 14 residues.

CDR3 nucleotides: TGTGCCAGCAGCTTGGTCTCGGGGACTTCCTACGAGCAGTACTTC. Its translation: CASSLVSGTSYEQYF. V and J are TRBV5-4 and TRBJ2-7; possible D gene TRBD2, 6 bases. This CDR3 has 15 residues. Germline V gene data show CDR1 as SGHNT and CDR2 as YYREEE (reference sequence). V was trimmed by 0 bases and J by 1 base, leaving 11 bases between them.

The V gene is TRBV9, the J gene TRBJ1-5; a weak D match, TRBD1 (5 bases). Trimming cost V 3 bases and J 9 bases, with 16 bases left between them. The CDR3 totals 14 residues. CDR1 is SGDLS and CDR2 is YYNGEE in the germline V gene. CDR3 loop: CASSATMGLGPQHF. DNA of the CDR3: TGTGCCAGCAGCGCCACGATGGGGCTCGGGCCCCAGCATTTT.

This clone was counted only a few times. The V and J genes are TRBV4-1 and TRBJ1-2, with a possible D match to TRBD1 (6 bases). Germline V gene lookup returns CDR1 MGHRA and CDR2 YSYEKL. V was pared by 4 bases and J by 3 bases, with 21 bases between. The CDR3 has 17 amino acids. The CDR3 protein is CASSLPGVGTWDYGYTF. Here the CDR3 DNA reads TGCGCCAGCAGCCTCCCAGGGGTGGGGACCTGGGACTATGGCTACACCTTC.

The chain is built from TRBV7-9 and TRBJ2-5; the D gene is possibly TRBD2 (6 bases). V was trimmed by 4 bases and J by 8 bases, leaving 17 bases between them. The V gene's germline CDR1 is SEHNR and CDR2 FQNEAQ (reference sequence). The CDR3 covers 14 residues. The CDR3 DNA reads TGTGCCAGCAGCTCCCACTCGGGACTCAATACCCAGTACTTC. Amino acids: CASSSHSGLNTQYF.

The chain is built from TRBV11-2 and TRBJ2-1; D remains ambiguous. This CDR3 contains 13 residues. V lost 5 bases, J lost 6 bases, and 11 bases lay in between. Germline loops: CDR1 SGHAT, CDR2 FQNNGV. The CDR3 coding sequence is TGTGCCAGCAGCCTTCCGGGTCGCAATGAGCAGTTCTTC. Its translation: CASSLPGRNEQFF.

The CDR3 bases are TGTGCCAGCAGTGGGGTAGGGACAAGAAATGAGCAGTTCTTC. Translated, it gives CASSGVGTRNEQFF. V and J are TRBV6-1 and TRBJ2-1; D perhaps matches TRBD1 (6 bases). This CDR3 has 14 residues. The germline V gene has CDR1 MNHNS and CDR2 SASEGT. Trimming cost V 4 bases and J 7 bases, with 14 bases left between them.

This rearrangement joins TRBV6-5 to TRBJ1-6; 7 bases are a match to TRBD1. CDR1 and CDR2 from the germline V gene are MNHEY and SVGAGI. The ends lost 6 bases at V and 8 bases at J; junction bases unmatched: 10. This CDR3 has 15 residues. CDR3 bases: TGTGCCAGCAGGTCCCCTCAGGGGGTGGATTCACCCCTCCACTTT. This gives the protein CASRSPQGVDSPLHF.

The chain joins TRBV27 to TRBJ1-4; the D gene is possibly TRBD1 (6 bases). CDR1 and CDR2 from the germline V gene are MNHEY and SMNVEV (reference sequence). V lost 6 bases and J 7 bases, leaving 15 bases between the germline ends. The CDR3 has 14 residues. The CDR3 loop is CASSLQGRGEKLFF. The CDR3, as DNA: TGTGCCAGCAGCCTTCAGGGGAGAGGTGAAAAACTGTTTTTT.

The chain employs TRBV28 and TRBJ2-3; D not resolved. CDR3 size: 12 residues. In germline, CDR1 is MDHEN, CDR2 SYDVKM. With 8 bases removed from V and 0 bases from J, the gap between germline ends came to 6 bases. In nucleotides, the CDR3 is TGTGCCAGCCGTTCTAGCACAGATACGCAGTATTTT. Protein product: CASRSSTDTQYF.

Only a few counts were recorded for this clone. The V gene is TRBV7-3, the J gene TRBJ1-1; perhaps TRBD1 as D (6 bases). Trimming cost V 2 bases and J 5 bases, with 12 bases left between them. Germline CDR1 is SGHTA and CDR2 is FQGTGA. The length of the CDR3 is 14 residues. This chain's CDR3 is CASSLVGQDTEAFF. The CDR3 DNA reads as TGTGCCAGCAGCTTAGTGGGACAAGATACTGAAGCTTTCTTT.

This clone was picked up a small number of times. This chain connects TRBV7-8 to TRBJ1-4; D call uncertain. The CDR3 runs to 17 residues. V dropped 4 bases and J dropped 7 bases, with 22 bases sitting between them. In germline, CDR1 is SGHVS, CDR2 FQNEAQ. The CDR3 loop reads CASSSVPAGDPGEKLFF. The CDR3 DNA is TGTGCCAGCAGCTCAGTTCCGGCCGGGGATCCAGGTGAAAAACTGTTTTTT.

The CDR3 reads CAWSETGTVSIYF. CDR3 bases: TGTGCCTGGAGTGAGACGGGAACAGTATCCATATATTTT. This sequence joins TRBV30 and TRBJ1-3; D ambiguous. V was cut by 1 base and J by 11 bases, with 15 bases left in between. The germline CDR1 and CDR2 sequences are GTSNPN and SVGIG (reference sequence). The length of the CDR3 is 13 residues.

This chain uses TRBV19 with TRBJ1-1; D call uncertain. The V and J ends lost 3 bases and 0 bases respectively, with 8 bases between them. The CDR3 has 14 residues. The V gene's germline CDR1 is LNHDA and CDR2 SQIVND (reference sequence). CDR3 sequence reads: CASSIYAMNTEAFF. CDR3 nucleotide sequence: TGTGCCAGTAGTATCTACGCCATGAACACTGAAGCTTTCTTT.

This chain links TRBV14 with TRBJ2-3; D is perhaps TRBD2 (5 bases). Germline loops: CDR1 SGHDN, CDR2 FVKESK. The V and J ends lost 2 bases and 4 bases respectively, with 19 bases between them. This CDR3 comprises 17 residues. In DNA form, the CDR3 reads TGTGCCAGCAGCCAAAGGGAGTGGAAGGGATGGTCAGATACGCAGTATTTT. Its protein is CASSQREWKGWSDTQYF.

This chain links TRBV7-9 with TRBJ1-2; the D is unclear. V was trimmed by 2 bases and J by 6 bases, leaving 7 bases between them. The CDR3 has 12 residues. In germline, CDR1 is SEHNR, CDR2 FQNEAQ (reference sequence). CDR3 residues: CASSLSGNGYTF. Written as DNA, the CDR3 is TGTGCCAGCAGCTTATCCGGGAATGGCTACACCTTC.

CDR3 region: CASGLVPLRGHNEQFF. The CDR3 DNA reads as TGTGCTAGTGGTTTGGTTCCCTTGCGGGGTCACAATGAGCAGTTCTTC. This chain uses TRBV12-5 with TRBJ2-1; D perhaps matches TRBD2 (6 bases). The germline V and J ends were trimmed by 0 bases and 5 bases, with 14 bases remaining between them. The germline V gene encodes CDR1 LGHNT and CDR2 FRNRAP. This CDR3 has 16 residues.

The rearrangement links TRBV2 to TRBJ2-5, with a possible D match to TRBD2 (6 bases). The last part of the DNA fits TRBJ2-7 better; the J call may be wrong. The CDR3 totals 13 residues. CDR1 is SNHLY and CDR2 is FYNNEI in the germline V gene. CDR3 region: CASRDGGSYEQYF. The CDR3 DNA follows: TGTGCCAGCAGGGACGGGGGTTCCTACGAGCAGTACTTC.

This rearrangement joins TRBV21-1 to TRBJ2-1; the table's D call of TRBD2 was not tested on the DNA. TRBV21-1 is a pseudogene segment. The CDR3 runs 14 residues. CDR3 amino acids: CASILRTGYNEQFF. The CDR3 DNA is TGTGCCAGCATCTTAAGGACGGGGTACAATGAGCAGTTCTTC.

V is TRBV9 and J is TRBJ2-1; 13 nucleotides align to TRBD2. Trimming removed 0 bases from V and 7 bases from J; junction bases left unmatched: 13. The CDR3 is 19 amino acids. Germline CDR1 SGDLS, CDR2 YYNGEE. The CDR3 region is CASSVVPITGTSGINEQFF. CDR3 coding DNA: TGTGCCAGCAGCGTAGTTCCCATAACCGGGACTAGCGGGATTAATGAGCAGTTCTTC.

There are a few counts of this clone. This sample also contains other DNA sequences that code for the same CDR3. The J gene is TRBJ1-1, the V gene TRBV19, with D hard to call. Germline CDR1 LNHDA, CDR2 SQIVND (reference sequence). V lost 3 bases and J lost 1, with 9 bases in between. The CDR3 consists of 14 residues. The CDR3 is CASSISGWNTEAFF. In DNA, the CDR3 is TGTGCCAGTAGTATCTCAGGATGGAACACTGAAGCTTTCTTT.

The chain has TRBV30 and TRBJ2-5; the D is unclear. Looked up from germline, CDR1 is GTSNPN and CDR2 is SVGIG (reference sequence). This CDR3 contains 11 residues. The ends were cut back, 3 bases at V and 2 bases at J, with 4 bases in the middle. Written as DNA, the CDR3 is TGTGCCTGGAGACGGCAAGAGACCCAGTACTTC. The encoded protein is CAWRRQETQYF.